This TCR beta chain was identified during a study of T cells in tumors and immune-related adverse events. The CDR3 length is 14 residues. V was pared by 0 bases and J by 4 bases, with 0 bases of the junction left unmatched. CDR1 and CDR2 from the germline V gene are SGHTA and FQGNSA. This clone was detected only once. Produced via immunoSEQ multiplex PCR; TCRdb's table is partial and in-frame only. The sample consists of about 22,000 clones, 75% to 95% of them appearing once. The rearrangement joins TRBV7-2 to TRBJ2-1, with 7 bases aligning to TRBD2. The input for sequencing was lymph node tissue, taken from a patient treated with anti-PD-1 therapy. This receptor was taken from a female donor with metastatic renal cell carcinoma. The CDR3 sequence: CASSLAGGYNEQFF. CDR3 sequence (DNA): TGTGCCAGCAGCTTAGCGGGGGGGTACAATGAGCAGTTCTTC.